What follows is one T cell receptor beta chain and its context. The clone's antigen remains unknown. No per-base quality is available; no much larger clone lies one base away. Clipping removes 5 bases from V and 3 bases from J, with 8 as the unmatched junction base count. The CDR3 spans 18 residues, from the cysteine through the phenylalanine. Only the CDR3 DNA stays, 54 bases, in frame from base 1. CDR1 and CDR2 were assigned from the germline V gene (reference sequence) as MNHEY and SMNVEV. This entry belongs to a study of OX40 agonist ivuxolimab in advanced cancers. As for the study more broadly: Ivuxolimab, which targeted the costimulatory receptor OX40 (CD134), was an agonistic, fully human IgG2 monoclonal antibody. The dose-escalation cohort was around 83% male with a mean age of approximately 60 years, ranging from roughly 23 to 90. Peripheral TCRbeta sequencing aimed to test whether ivuxolimab altered TCR sequence diversity and caused clonal T-cell expansion. Prior anti-PD-1, anti-PD-L1 or anti-CTLA-4 therapy was permitted, and checkpoint inhibitors had been received by about two fifths of dose-escalation patients. Partial responses occurred in three dose-escalation patients, of whom one had hepatocellular carcinoma and two had cutaneous melanoma. Among the roughly 52 dose-escalation patients, some 20 had hepatocellular carcinoma, about 15 melanoma, 9 renal cell carcinoma and 9 head and neck cancer. The paper reports the monotherapy dose-escalation portion (N = 52 patients) of the phase I ivuxolimab trial. Intravenous ivuxolimab was administered to patients every 2 weeks at six dose levels: 0.01, 0.1, 0.3, 1.5, 3 and 10 mg/kg.

What the authors observed across the whole study: At doses of 0.1 to 3.0 mg/kg, clonal expansion of both CD4+ and CD8+ blood T cells was observed from baseline to week 6. In partial responders in the 0.1-3.0 mg/kg groups, normalized peripheral clonal expansion was found to be among the lowest, especially among CD8+ T cells. Low levels of normalized T-cell clonal expansion were also shown by some nonresponding patients. After ivuxolimab, expanded clones were on average more numerous among CD8+ T cells than among CD4+ T cells. Antigen specificity was not determined for the clonally expanded peripheral T cells.

Genomic DNA was isolated from the sorted cells so that the TCRbeta CDR3 region could be sequenced. The immunoSEQ Assay was used to sequence the TCRbeta CDR3 regions. The clones in this table, taken by TCRdb from immuneACCESS, are in-frame only. Not every clone is retained; where verified, under half of the shortfall comes from an unresolved V gene, and the cause of the rest is unknown. The sample contains about 48,000 clones, approximately 84% of them found a single time. The ten top clones hold roughly 1.1% of the sample. Patients with autoimmune disease history or receiving systemic immunosuppression were excluded from the trial. Peripheral blood for TCR sequencing was collected from all dose cohorts at baseline, on cycle 4 day 1, and on cycle 7 day 1. Samples were obtained from an open-label, multicenter, first-in-human phase I dose-escalation trial of ivuxolimab. Adults with locally advanced or metastatic melanoma, renal cell carcinoma, hepatocellular carcinoma or head and neck squamous cell carcinoma were enrolled in the trial. Before TCR sequencing, CD4+ and CD8+ T cells were separately sorted from peripheral blood.

This receptor was identified in an adult with an advanced solid tumor such as melanoma, head and neck, liver or kidney cancer. This sample comprised CD4+ or CD8+ T cells sorted from blood, obtained in a trial of the OX40 agonist ivuxolimab. The chain is made from TRBV27 and TRBJ2-3; 16 junctional bases match TRBD2. The CDR3 region has the sequence CASSRNPGLAGGTDTQYF. Here is the DNA: TGTGCCAGCAGTAGAAACCCGGGACTAGCGGGGGGGACAGATACGCAGTATTTT.